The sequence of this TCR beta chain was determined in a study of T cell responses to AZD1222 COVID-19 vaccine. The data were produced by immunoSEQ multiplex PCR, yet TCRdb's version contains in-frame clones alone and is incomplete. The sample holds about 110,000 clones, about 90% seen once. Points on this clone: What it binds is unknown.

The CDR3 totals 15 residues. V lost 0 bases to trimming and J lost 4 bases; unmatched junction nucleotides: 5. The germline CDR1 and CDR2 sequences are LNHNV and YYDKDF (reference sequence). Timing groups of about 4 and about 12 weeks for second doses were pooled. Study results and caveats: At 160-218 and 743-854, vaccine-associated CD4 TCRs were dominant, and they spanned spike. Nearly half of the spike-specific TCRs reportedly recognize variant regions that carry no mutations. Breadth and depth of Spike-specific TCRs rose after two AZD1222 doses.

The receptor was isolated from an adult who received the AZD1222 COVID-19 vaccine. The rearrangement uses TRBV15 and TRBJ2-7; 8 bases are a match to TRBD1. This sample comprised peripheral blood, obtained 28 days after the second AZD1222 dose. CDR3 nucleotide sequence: TGTGCCACCAGCAGAGATTGGCAGGGGGCATACGAGCAGTACTTC. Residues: CATSRDWQGAYEQYF.